The present T cell receptor beta chain was sequenced within a study of blood T cell repertoires in COVID-19. In the original workflow: Quantification of nucleated cells was approximated via reference gene primer amplification. This table comes from immunoSEQ multiplex PCR, and its TCRdb copy is limited to in-frame clones, with some not included. From that table come the V and J calls and clone size; the DNA was used to work out D and trimming. The table records just over 150,000 clones, 85% of them present only once. This clone was recorded only once. V was clipped by 0 bases and J by 7 bases; unmatched bases: 9. The germline V gene has CDR1 SGHDT and CDR2 YYEEEE. CDR3 length: 15 amino acids.

Sequencing was done on a sample of peripheral blood. The gene calls are TRBV5-6 and TRBJ1-2, with 7 bases aligning to TRBD1. The TCR sequence derives from a human donor with acute or convalescent COVID-19. The donor label of this sample is uncertain. The CDR3 region has the DNA TGTGCCAGCAGCTTGGTGGCGACAGGGAGGTCTGGCTACACCTTC. Translation: CASSLVATGRSGYTF.